The entry below gives a single T cell receptor (beta chain) sequence along with its context. Use of 60 Vbeta and 13 Jbeta primers characterized the PCR. This table comes from immunoSEQ multiplex PCR, and its TCRdb copy is limited to in-frame clones, with some not included. This sample has some 120,000 clones, with roughly 80% found just once. This sample was included in a study of cytomegalovirus exposure and HLA in healthy donors. The CDR3 sequence is 13 residues long. The germline V gene encodes CDR1 SGHTA and CDR2 FQGNSA. Trimming cost V 4 bases and J 11 bases, with 17 bases left between them. This chain links TRBV7-2 with TRBJ1-1; possibly TRBD1 for D (5 bases). The sequencing input was PBMCs. This TCR derives from a woman aged 40 to 50 in good health and CMV-seropositive. The CDR3 coding sequence is TGTGCCAGCAGCTCCCTCGGGGGAAGTTATGCTTTCTTT. Translating gives CASSSLGGSYAFF.